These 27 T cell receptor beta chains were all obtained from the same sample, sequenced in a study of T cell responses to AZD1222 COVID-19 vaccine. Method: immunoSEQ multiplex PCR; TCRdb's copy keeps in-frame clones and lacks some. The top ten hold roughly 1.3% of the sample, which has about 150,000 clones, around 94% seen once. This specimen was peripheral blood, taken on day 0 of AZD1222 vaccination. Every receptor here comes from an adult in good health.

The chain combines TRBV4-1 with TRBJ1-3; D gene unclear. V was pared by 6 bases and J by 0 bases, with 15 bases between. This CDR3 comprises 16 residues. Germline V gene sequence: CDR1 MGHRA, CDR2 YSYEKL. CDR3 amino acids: CASSPWGSSSGNTIYF. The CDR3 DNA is TGCGCCAGCAGTCCCTGGGGTTCCAGCTCTGGAAACACCATATATTTT.

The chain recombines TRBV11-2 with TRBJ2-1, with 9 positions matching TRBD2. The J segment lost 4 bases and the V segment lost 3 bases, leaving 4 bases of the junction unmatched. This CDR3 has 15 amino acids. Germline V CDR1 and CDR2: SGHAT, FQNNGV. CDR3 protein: CASSFAGGDYNEQFF. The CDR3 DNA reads TGTGCCAGCAGCTTTGCGGGAGGGGATTACAATGAGCAGTTCTTC.

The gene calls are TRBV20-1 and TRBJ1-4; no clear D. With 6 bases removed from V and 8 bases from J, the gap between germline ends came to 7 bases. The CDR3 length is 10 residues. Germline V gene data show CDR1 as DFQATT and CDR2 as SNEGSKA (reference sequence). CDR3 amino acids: CSAQAEKLFF. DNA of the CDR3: TGCAGTGCGCAGGCAGAAAAACTGTTTTTT.

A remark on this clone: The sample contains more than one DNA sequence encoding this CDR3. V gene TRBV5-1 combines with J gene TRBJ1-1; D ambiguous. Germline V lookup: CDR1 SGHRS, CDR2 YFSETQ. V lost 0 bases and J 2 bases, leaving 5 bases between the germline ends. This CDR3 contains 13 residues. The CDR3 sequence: CASSLGINTEAFF. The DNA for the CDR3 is TGCGCCAGCAGCTTGGGGATTAACACTGAAGCTTTCTTT.

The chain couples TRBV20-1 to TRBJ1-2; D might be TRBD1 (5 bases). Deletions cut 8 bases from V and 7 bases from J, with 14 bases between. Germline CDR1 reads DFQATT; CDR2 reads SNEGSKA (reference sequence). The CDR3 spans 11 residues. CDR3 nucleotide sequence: TGCAGTACCCGACGCAGGGCTGGCTACACCTTC. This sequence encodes CSTRRRAGYTF.

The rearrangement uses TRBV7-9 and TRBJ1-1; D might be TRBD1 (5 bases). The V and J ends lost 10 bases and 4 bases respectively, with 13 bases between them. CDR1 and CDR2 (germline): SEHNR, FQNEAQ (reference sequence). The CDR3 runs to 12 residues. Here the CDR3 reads CATAGVGTEAFF. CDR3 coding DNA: TGTGCCACGGCGGGGGTCGGCACTGAAGCTTTCTTT.

The CDR3 sequence: CASSSYRAYTGELFF. DNA for the CDR3: TGCGCCAGCAGCTCCTACAGGGCTTACACCGGGGAGCTGTTTTTT. The chain couples TRBV5-1 to TRBJ2-2, with D maybe TRBD1 (6 bases). This CDR3 has 15 amino acids. Trimming pared 3 bases from V and 3 bases from J, leaving 12 bases between. CDR1 and CDR2 from the germline V gene are SGHRS and YFSETQ.

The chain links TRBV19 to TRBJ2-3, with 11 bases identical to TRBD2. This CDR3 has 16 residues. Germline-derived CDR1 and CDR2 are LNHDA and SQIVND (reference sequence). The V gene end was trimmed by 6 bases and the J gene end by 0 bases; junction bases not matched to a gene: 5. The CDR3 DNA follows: TGTGCCAGTAGCTCCTGGACTAGCGGGAGCACAGATACGCAGTATTTT. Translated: CASSSWTSGSTDTQYF.

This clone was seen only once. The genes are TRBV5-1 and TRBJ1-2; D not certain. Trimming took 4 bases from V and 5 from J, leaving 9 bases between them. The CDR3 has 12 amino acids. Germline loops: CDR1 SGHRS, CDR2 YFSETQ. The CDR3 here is CASSPQGYGYTF. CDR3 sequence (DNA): TGCGCCAGCAGCCCCCAAGGTTATGGCTACACCTTC.

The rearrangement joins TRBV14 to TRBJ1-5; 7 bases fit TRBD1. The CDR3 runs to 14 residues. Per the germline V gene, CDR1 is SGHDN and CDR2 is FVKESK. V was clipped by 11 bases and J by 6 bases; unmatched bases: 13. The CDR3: CARQGQGGRQPQHF. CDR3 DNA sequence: TGTGCCCGACAAGGGCAGGGGGGGCGTCAGCCCCAGCATTTT.

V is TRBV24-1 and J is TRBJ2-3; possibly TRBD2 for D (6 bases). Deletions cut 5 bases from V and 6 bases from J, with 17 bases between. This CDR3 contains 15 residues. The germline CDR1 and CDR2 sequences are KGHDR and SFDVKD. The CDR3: CATSGPGLAFDTQYF. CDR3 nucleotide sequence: TGTGCCACCAGTGGACCGGGACTTGCCTTTGATACGCAGTATTTT.

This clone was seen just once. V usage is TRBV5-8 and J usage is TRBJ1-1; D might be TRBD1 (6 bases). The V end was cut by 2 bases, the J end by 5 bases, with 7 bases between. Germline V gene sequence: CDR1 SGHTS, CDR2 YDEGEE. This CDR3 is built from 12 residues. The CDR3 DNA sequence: TGTGCCAGCAGCTTCAGGGGTACTGAAGCTTTCTTT. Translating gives CASSFRGTEAFF.

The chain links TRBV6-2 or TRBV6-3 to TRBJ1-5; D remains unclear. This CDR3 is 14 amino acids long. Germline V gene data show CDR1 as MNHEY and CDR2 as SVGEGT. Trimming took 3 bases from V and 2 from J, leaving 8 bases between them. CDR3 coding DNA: TGTGCCAGCAGTTATCGCGGTGGCAATCAGCCCCAGCATTTT. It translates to CASSYRGGNQPQHF.

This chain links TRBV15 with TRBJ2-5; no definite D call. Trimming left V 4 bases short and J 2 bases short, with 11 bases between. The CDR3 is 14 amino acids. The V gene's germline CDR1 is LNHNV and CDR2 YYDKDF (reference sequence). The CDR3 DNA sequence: TGTGCCACCAGCATCTACACTAAACAAGAGACCCAGTACTTC. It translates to CATSIYTKQETQYF.

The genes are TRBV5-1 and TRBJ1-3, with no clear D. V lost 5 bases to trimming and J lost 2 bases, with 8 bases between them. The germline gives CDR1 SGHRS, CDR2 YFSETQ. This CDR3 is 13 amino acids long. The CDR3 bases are TGCGCCAGCAGGGTAGAAGCTGGAAACACCATATATTTT. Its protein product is CASRVEAGNTIYF.

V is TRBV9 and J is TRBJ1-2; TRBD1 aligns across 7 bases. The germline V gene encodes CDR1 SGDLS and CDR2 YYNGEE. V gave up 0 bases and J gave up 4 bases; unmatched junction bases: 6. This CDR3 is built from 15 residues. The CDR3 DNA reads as TGTGCCAGCAGCGTAGGGGGGACAGTCCCCTATGGCTACACCTTC. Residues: CASSVGGTVPYGYTF.

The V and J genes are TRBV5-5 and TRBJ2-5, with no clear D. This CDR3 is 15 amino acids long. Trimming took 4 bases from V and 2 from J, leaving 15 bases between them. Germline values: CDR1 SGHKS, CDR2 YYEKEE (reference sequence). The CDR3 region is CASSPNPTLQETQYF. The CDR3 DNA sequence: TGTGCCAGCAGCCCTAACCCGACCCTACAAGAGACCCAGTACTTC.

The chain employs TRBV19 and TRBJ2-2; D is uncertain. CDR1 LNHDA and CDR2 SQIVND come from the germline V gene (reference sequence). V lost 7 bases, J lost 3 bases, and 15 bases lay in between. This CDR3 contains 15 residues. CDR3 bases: TGTGCCAGTACGTTTGACCGGTCCTACACCGGGGAGCTGTTTTTT. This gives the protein CASTFDRSYTGELFF.

CDR3 loop: CASSSNSGNTIYF. In DNA form, the CDR3 reads TGTGCCAGCAGCTCCAACTCTGGAAACACCATATATTTT. The chain is built from TRBV11-2 and TRBJ1-3, with D uncertain. Trimming shortened V by 4 bases and J by 0 bases, and 4 bases separated the two germline ends. Germline V lookup: CDR1 SGHAT, CDR2 FQNNGV. The CDR3 contains 13 residues.

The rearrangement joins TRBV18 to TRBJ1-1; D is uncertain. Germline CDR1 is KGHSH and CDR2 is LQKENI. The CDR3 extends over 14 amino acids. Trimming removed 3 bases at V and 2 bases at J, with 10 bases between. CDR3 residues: CASSPQRDNTEAFF. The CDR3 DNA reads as TGTGCCAGCTCACCCCAGCGGGATAACACTGAAGCTTTCTTT.

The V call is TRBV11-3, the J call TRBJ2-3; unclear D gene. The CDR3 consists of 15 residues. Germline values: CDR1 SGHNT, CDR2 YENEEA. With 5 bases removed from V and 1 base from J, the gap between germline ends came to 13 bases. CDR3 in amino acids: CASSRTVPGTDTQYF. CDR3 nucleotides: TGTGCCAGCAGCCGGACCGTACCGGGCACAGATACGCAGTATTTT.

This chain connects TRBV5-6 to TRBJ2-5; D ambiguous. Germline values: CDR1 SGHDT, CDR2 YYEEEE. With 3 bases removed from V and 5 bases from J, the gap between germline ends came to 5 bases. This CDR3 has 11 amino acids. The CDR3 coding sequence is TGTGCCAGCAGCTCCGGGGAGACCCAGTACTTC. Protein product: CASSSGETQYF. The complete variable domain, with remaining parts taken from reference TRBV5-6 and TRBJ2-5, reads DAGVTQSPTHLIKTRGQQVTLRCSPKSGHDTVSWYQQALGQGPQFIFQYYEEEERQRGNFPDRFSGHQFPNYSSELNVNALLLGDSALYLCASSSGETQYFGPGTRLLVL.

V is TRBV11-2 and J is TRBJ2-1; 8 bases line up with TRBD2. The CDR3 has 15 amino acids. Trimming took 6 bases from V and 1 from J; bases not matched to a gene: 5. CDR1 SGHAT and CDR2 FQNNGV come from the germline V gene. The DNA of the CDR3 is TGTGCCAGCAGTGGAGCGGGAGAGTCCTACAATGAGCAGTTCTTC. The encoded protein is CASSGAGESYNEQFF.

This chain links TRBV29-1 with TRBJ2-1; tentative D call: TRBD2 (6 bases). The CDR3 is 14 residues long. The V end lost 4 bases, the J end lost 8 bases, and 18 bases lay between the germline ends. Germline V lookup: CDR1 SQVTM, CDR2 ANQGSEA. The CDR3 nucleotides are TGCAGCGTTGGACGCGAAGGGAGGAGCGATGAGCAGTTCTTC. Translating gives CSVGREGRSDEQFF.

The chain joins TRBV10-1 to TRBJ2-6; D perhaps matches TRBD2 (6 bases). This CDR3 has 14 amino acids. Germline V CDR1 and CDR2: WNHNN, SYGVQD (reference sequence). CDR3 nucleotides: TGCTCGGGAGCTCCGATCTCTGGGGCCAACGTCCTGACTTTC. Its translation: CSGAPISGANVLTF.

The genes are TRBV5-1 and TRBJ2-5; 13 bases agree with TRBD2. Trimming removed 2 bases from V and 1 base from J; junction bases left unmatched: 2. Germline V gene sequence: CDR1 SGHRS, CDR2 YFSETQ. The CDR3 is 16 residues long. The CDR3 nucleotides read TGCGCCAGCAGCTTCGGGACTAGCGGGGCCCAAGAGACCCAGTACTTC. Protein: CASSFGTSGAQETQYF.

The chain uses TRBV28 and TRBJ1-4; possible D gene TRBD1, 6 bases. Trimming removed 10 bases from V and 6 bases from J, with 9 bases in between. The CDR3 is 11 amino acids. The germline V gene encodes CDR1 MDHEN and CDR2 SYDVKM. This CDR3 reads CATGEDEKLFF. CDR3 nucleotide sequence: TGTGCCACAGGGGAGGATGAAAAACTGTTTTTT.